The entry below describes one TCR beta chain. Per the germline V gene, CDR1 is SQVTM and CDR2 is ANQGSEA. Trimming took 5 bases from V and 9 from J, leaving 22 bases between them. The CDR3 contains 14 residues. The sample comes from a study of blood T cell repertoires in COVID-19. Study as a whole: There were acute and convalescent COVID-19 samples, and they came from the United States, Italy and Spain.

Using immunoSEQ multiplex PCR, the repertoire was profiled, and TCRdb retains in-frame clones only, with some absent. Of roughly 150,000 clones listed, roughly 80% are singletons. Sequencing was performed on PBMCs or T cells enriched from blood (not recorded which). The TCR sequence derives from a woman aged 18-29 years who had been exposed to COVID-19. The V call is TRBV29-1, the J call TRBJ2-5; D perhaps matches TRBD2 (6 bases). CDR3 nucleotides: TGCAGCGTTACTTCTCACGCGCCGGGGGAGCCCCAGTACTTC. Its protein product is CSVTSHAPGEPQYF.